This entry lists 26 T cell receptor beta chains sequenced from one sample in a study of T-cell reconstitution after alpha-beta-depleted transplantation in children. Unique molecular identifiers were used to barcode this TCRbeta library. TCRdb reprocessed the PCR reads with MiXCR, giving one entry per CDR3 protein. Of approximately 1,000,000 distinct CDR3 sequences listed, about 29% are singletons. The sequencing used PBMCs, mostly from graft donor cells, collected 360 days after TCRalphabeta/CD19-depleted stem cell transplant. The receptors were sampled from a boy in the first two years of life who had a stem cell transplant for SCID, so the T cells may come from the graft donor.

V gene TRBV7-2 combines with J gene TRBJ2-5, with 8 bases matching TRBD2. The CDR3 extends over 15 amino acids. Trimming removed 4 bases from V and 4 bases from J; junction bases left unmatched: 8. Per the germline V gene, CDR1 is SGHTA and CDR2 is FQGNSA. CDR3 nucleotide sequence: TGTGCCAGCAGCTCAGTACCGGGACTAGGAGAGACCCAGTACTTC. It translates to CASSSVPGLGETQYF.

The chain uses TRBV5-1 and TRBJ2-1; 9 bases are a match to TRBD2. This CDR3 comprises 16 residues. The germline V gene encodes CDR1 SGHRS and CDR2 YFSETQ. V shed 1 base, J shed 2 bases, and the junction held 4 bases outside the gene matches. CDR3 region: CASSLTLAGPYNEQFF. The CDR3 DNA reads as TGCGCCAGCAGCTTGACCCTAGCGGGACCCTACAATGAGCAGTTCTTC.

V and J are TRBV12-3 or TRBV12-4 and TRBJ2-1, with 11 bases that match TRBD2. CDR3 length equals 15 residues. Unmatched junction bases numbered 8, after V lost 7 bases and J lost 6 bases. CDR3 sequence (DNA): TGTGCCAGCAATCAGGGACTAGCGGTCCCCAATGAGCAGTTCTTC. Protein: CASNQGLAVPNEQFF.

The chain couples TRBV20-1 to TRBJ2-7; 9 bases map to TRBD2. Germline V gives CDR1 DFQATT, CDR2 SNEGSKA (reference sequence). V lost 0 bases, J lost 3 bases, and 12 bases stayed unmatched. CDR3 length: 17 residues. DNA for the CDR3: TGCAGTGCTAGAGATCTTTTAGGAGCTAGCGGGGTCTACGAGCAGTACTTC. Its translation: CSARDLLGASGVYEQYF.

The V call is TRBV4-1, the J call TRBJ2-7, with D unclear. Trimming took 1 base from V and 2 from J, leaving 12 bases between them. The CDR3 is 15 residues long. Germline V gene lookup returns CDR1 MGHRA and CDR2 YSYEKL. CDR3 protein: CASSQGERFPYEQYF. For the CDR3, the DNA is TGCGCCAGCAGCCAAGGCGAGAGGTTCCCCTACGAGCAGTACTTC.

This clonotype was detected only a few times. The chain couples TRBV7-6 to TRBJ2-7, with a tentative D call TRBD2 (5 bases). There are 14 residues in the CDR3. The germline CDR1 and CDR2 sequences are SGHVS and FNYEAQ. Trimming pared 5 bases from V and 0 bases from J, leaving 11 bases between. The DNA of the CDR3 is TGTGCCAGCAGCCCGTCGGACTCCTCCTACGAGCAGTACTTC. This gives the protein CASSPSDSSYEQYF.

The chain uses TRBV12-3 or TRBV12-4 and TRBJ2-5; D unresolved. The CDR3 totals 15 residues. V lost 5 bases and J lost 2, with 15 bases in between. The CDR3 DNA reads as TGTGCCAGCAGTCTCGTTGGTCTAGGGCAAGAGACCCAGTACTTC. Its translation is CASSLVGLGQETQYF.

In its sample, this clonotype was seen a few times. This chain uses TRBV7-2 with TRBJ2-5, with 7 bases matching TRBD1. J gave up 1 base and V 2 bases, and 7 bases lay outside the gene matches. This CDR3 is 16 amino acids long. CDR1 and CDR2 from the germline V gene are SGHTA and FQGNSA. CDR3 region: CASSLSRGLTQETQYF. The CDR3 DNA reads as TGTGCCAGCAGCTTATCTAGGGGGCTAACCCAAGAGACCCAGTACTTC.

The chain recombines TRBV7-9 with TRBJ1-1, with 7 bases lining up with TRBD1. CDR3 size: 15 residues. The J segment lost 0 bases and the V segment lost 7 bases, leaving 8 bases of the junction unmatched. The V gene's germline CDR1 is SEHNR and CDR2 FQNEAQ (reference sequence). CDR3 sequence: CASNTPGTVNTEAFF. The CDR3 DNA sequence: TGTGCCAGCAACACACCCGGGACAGTGAACACTGAAGCTTTCTTT.

This clonotype was recorded a few times. The chain uses TRBV7-9 and TRBJ2-3, with TRBD1 matching over 8 bases. V shed 1 base and J 9 bases; nucleotides not matched to a gene: 6. The germline V gene has CDR1 SEHNR and CDR2 FQNEAQ (reference sequence). The CDR3 is 14 amino acids. The CDR3 reads CASSLVGTGGTQYF. In DNA form, the CDR3 reads TGTGCCAGCAGCTTAGTTGGCACAGGGGGGACGCAGTATTTT.

The V and J genes are TRBV7-8 and TRBJ1-2, with D uncertain. The length of the CDR3 is 14 residues. Looked up from germline, CDR1 is SGHVS and CDR2 is FQNEAQ. The ends were cut back, 1 base at V and 4 bases at J, with 10 bases in the middle. The CDR3 loop is CASSLEWEGYGYTF. The CDR3 coding sequence is TGTGCCAGCAGCTTAGAGTGGGAGGGCTATGGCTACACCTTC.

This clonotype was picked up a small number of times. The V call is TRBV5-1, the J call TRBJ2-5; D possibly corresponds to TRBD2 (5 bases). In germline, CDR1 is SGHRS, CDR2 YFSETQ. This CDR3 is built from 13 residues. Trimming pared 1 base from V and 3 bases from J, leaving 7 bases between. CDR3 in amino acids: CASSLRAEETQYF. CDR3 coding DNA: TGCGCCAGCAGCTTGAGAGCGGAAGAGACCCAGTACTTC. Supplemented by reference TRBV5-1 and TRBJ2-5, the full variable domain reads KAGVTQTPRYLIKTRGQQVTLSCSPISGHRSVSWYQQTPGQGLQFLFEYFSETQRNKGNFPGRFSGRQFSNSRSEMNVSTLELGDSALYLCASSLRAEETQYFGPGTRLLVL.

J is TRBJ1-3 and V is TRBV4-3; D perhaps matches TRBD1 (6 bases). The CDR3 is 16 amino acids. V lost 2 bases, J lost 0 bases, and 11 bases lay in between. CDR1 is LGHNA, CDR2 YSLEER, per germline. CDR3 coding DNA: TGCGCCAGCAGCCAAAGGAGACAGGACTCTGGAAACACCATATATTTT. Protein: CASSQRRQDSGNTIYF.

This clonotype was picked up a small number of times. The chain combines TRBV20-1 with TRBJ2-7, with D hard to call. V lost 2 bases and J lost 0, with 8 bases in between. The CDR3 has 13 residues. Germline lookup yields CDR1 DFQATT and CDR2 SNEGSKA (reference sequence). The CDR3 DNA reads as TGCAGTGCTAGACACAGAATCTCCTACGAGCAGTACTTC. It translates to CSARHRISYEQYF.

The chain employs TRBV10-3 and TRBJ1-2; TRBD1 aligns across 9 bases. This CDR3 has 16 amino acids. Germline assignment: CDR1 ENHRY and CDR2 SYGVKD. Trimming at V came to 6 bases and at J to 2 bases, leaving 10 bases not matched to a gene. CDR3: CAIRPDRGDPNYGYTF. CDR3 nucleotide sequence: TGTGCCATCAGGCCGGACAGGGGTGACCCAAACTATGGCTACACCTTC.

This clonotype has just a few counts. The CDR3 DNA sequence: TGTGCCAGCAGCCTAGAGACAGGCCGGACTTTCTTT. As protein: CASSLETGRTFF. V usage is TRBV3-1 and J usage is TRBJ1-1; D might be TRBD1 (6 bases). V gave up 4 bases and J gave up 12 bases, with 15 bases separating them. Germline V gene data show CDR1 as LGHDT and CDR2 as YNNKEL (reference sequence). This CDR3 spans 12 amino acids. Based on the CDR3 plus reference TRBV3-1 and TRBJ1-1, the full variable domain is DTAVSQTPKYLVTQMGNDKSIKCEQNLGHDTMYWYKQDSKKFLKIMFSYNNKELIINETVPNRFSPKSPDKAHLNLHINSLELGDSAVYFCASSLETGRTFFGQGTRLTVV.

The chain carries TRBV20-1 and TRBJ1-1; perhaps TRBD1 as D (6 bases). V was trimmed by 1 base and J by 4 bases, leaving 13 bases between them. The CDR3 has 14 amino acids. Germline assignment: CDR1 DFQATT and CDR2 SNEGSKA (reference sequence). The CDR3 sequence is CSARVAGARTEAFF. The CDR3 DNA sequence: TGCAGTGCTAGAGTTGCGGGGGCCCGCACTGAAGCTTTCTTT.

This sequence joins TRBV28 and TRBJ2-6, with D perhaps given as TRBD1 or TRBD2 (5 bases each). Trimming cost V 7 bases and J 0 bases, with 19 bases left between them. The CDR3 is 18 residues long. Germline assignment: CDR1 MDHEN and CDR2 SYDVKM. This chain's CDR3 is CASTDWGRTASGANVLTF. The CDR3 bases are TGTGCCAGCACCGACTGGGGACGTACCGCCTCTGGGGCCAACGTCCTGACTTTC.

This chain joins TRBV27 and TRBJ2-3, with a tentative D call TRBD2 (5 bases). V lost 5 bases to trimming and J lost 1 base, with 10 bases between them. The germline V gene has CDR1 MNHEY and CDR2 SMNVEV (reference sequence). The CDR3 length is 14 residues. CDR3 sequence reads: CASSAPGGTDTQYF. The CDR3, as DNA: TGTGCCAGCAGTGCACCCGGGGGCACAGATACGCAGTATTTT.

This clonotype was detected a few times. This chain uses TRBV2 with TRBJ2-1; the match to TRBD2 covers 13 bases. CDR3 length equals 16 residues. Trimming took 6 bases from V and 7 from J; bases not matched to a gene: 9. Per the germline V gene, CDR1 is SNHLY and CDR2 is FYNNEI. CDR3 amino acids: CASRLTLAGGPNEQFF. CDR3 DNA sequence: TGTGCCAGCAGGCTGACACTAGCGGGGGGGCCAAATGAGCAGTTCTTC.

This clonotype was detected only a few times. This sequence joins TRBV6-1 and TRBJ1-1, with D unresolved. CDR3 length: 16 residues. From germline, CDR1 is MNHNS and CDR2 SASEGT. V lost 1 base and J 4 bases, leaving 16 bases between the germline ends. CDR3 sequence reads: CASSEETSGPITEAFF. CDR3 sequence (DNA): TGTGCCAGCAGTGAAGAGACATCTGGACCCATCACTGAAGCTTTCTTT.

V gene TRBV7-8 combines with J gene TRBJ2-7; weak D call: TRBD2 (5 bases). Germline lookup yields CDR1 SGHVS and CDR2 FQNEAQ. CDR3 length: 13 residues. V lost 2 bases and J lost 3, with 8 bases in between. This CDR3 is CASSLQRSYEQYF. CDR3 DNA: TGTGCCAGCAGCTTACAGCGGAGCTACGAGCAGTACTTC.

This chain uses TRBV21-1 with TRBJ2-1; TRBD2, the D gene given by the table, was not confirmed from the DNA. TRBV21-1 represents a pseudogene. CDR3 length: 17 amino acids. CDR3 in DNA: TGTGCCAGCAGCTTCCGGGCGGGGGGGCCAATGGGCGATGAGCAGTTCTTC. Residues: CASSFRAGGPMGDEQFF.

This clonotype appeared a few times. The rearrangement joins TRBV20-1 to TRBJ2-1; a weak D match, TRBD1 (6 bases). V lost 0 bases and J 3 bases, leaving 15 bases between the germline ends. This CDR3 is 16 amino acids long. Germline lookup yields CDR1 DFQATT and CDR2 SNEGSKA (reference sequence). The CDR3 DNA follows: TGCAGTGCTAGAGACCAGGGGCGCGTCGGCTACAATGAGCAGTTCTTC. This translates into CSARDQGRVGYNEQFF.

The chain joins TRBV20-1 to TRBJ2-3; D is ambiguous. Germline assignment: CDR1 DFQATT and CDR2 SNEGSKA (reference sequence). The CDR3 has 16 amino acids. Between the trimmed V and J ends, which lost 3 bases and 3 bases, there was a span of 19 bases. The CDR3 loop reads CSASERARQTTDTQYF. Written as DNA, the CDR3 is TGCAGTGCTAGTGAAAGGGCAAGGCAGACGACAGATACGCAGTATTTT.

The chain has TRBV5-6 and TRBJ2-3, with TRBD2 matching 10 bases. The CDR3 contains 18 residues. The trim removed 3 bases at V and 0 bases at J, leaving 10 bases unmatched. Germline CDR1 reads SGHDT; CDR2 reads YYEEEE. This CDR3 is CASSSPGELAGSTDTQYF. The CDR3 bases are TGTGCCAGCAGCTCTCCCGGGGAACTAGCGGGGAGCACAGATACGCAGTATTTT.